In its sample, the clone carrying this T cell receptor (beta chain) was seen many times. Its target is unknown. From RNA, the CDR3 regions of TCR beta chains were amplified and sequenced. HTBI-primed first-round RT-PCR preceded second-round multiplex PCR. TCRdb passed the multiplex PCR reads through MiXCR, listing each CDR3 protein once. The table includes about 370,000 distinct CDR3 sequences, about 15% detected once. This sample was included in a study of Graves' ophthalmopathy and Graves' hyperthyroidism. The CDR3 sequence is 15 residues long. Trimming took 5 bases from V and 5 from J; bases not matched to a gene: 9. Per the germline V gene, CDR1 is MNHEY and CDR2 is SVGAGI. Study-wide findings and caveats: Most thyroid-expanded clonotypes exceeding 0.001 frequency were also found in blood.

The sequence derives from an adult woman with stable Graves' hyperthyroidism. The J gene is TRBJ1-2, the V gene TRBV6-5; 9 bases fit TRBD1. Sequencing was performed on peripheral blood. CDR3 coding DNA: TGTGCCAGCAGTCGCTACAGGGGGCTCCGTTATGGCTACACCTTC. It yields the protein CASSRYRGLRYGYTF.